This T cell receptor (beta chain) was sequenced in a study of Ad26.COV2.S vaccination and SARS-CoV-2 variants (dated by TCRdb to the early 2020s). With respect to the entire study: Donors in the vaccine arm were drawn from COV1001, a phase I-IIa trial of Ad26.COV2.S in healthy adults that was multicentre, randomized, double-blind and placebo-controlled. Investigators did not know the trial group allocation while performing experiments and assessing outcomes. The TCR-sequenced set comprised about 32 samples: around 20 Ad26.COV2.S vaccine recipients, 5 placebo recipients and 8 SARS-CoV-2 convalescent individuals. Trial participants were randomized into five groups of five: low-dose or high-dose Ad26.COV2.S given once or twice, or placebo on both occasions. TCRbeta repertoire sequencing was used to assess the specificity and breadth of SARS-CoV-2-reactive T cell receptors after Ad26.COV2.S vaccination. Ad26.COV2.S was administered intramuscularly at a dose of 5x10^10 or 1x10^11 viral particles, either as one shot or as two shots given 56 days apart.

Per the publication, the treatment or condition label means: approximately 18 received Ad26.COV2.S at low or high dose, single or two shots; about 5 received placebo; per-sample allocation not given. For vaccine and placebo recipients, repertoires were sequenced using samples collected on day 63 after the first injection. Cohort 1b enrolled roughly 25 adults aged 18-55 years at a single site in Boston, USA, between 29 July and 7 August 2020. As a vaccine, Ad26.COV2.S was a replication-incompetent adenovirus type 26 vector that expressed a prefusion-stabilized SARS-CoV-2 spike protein derived from the original Wuhan strain. TCRbeta CDR3 regions were sequenced with the immunoSEQ Assay. After extraction, genomic DNA underwent amplification by bias-controlled multiplex PCR, followed by high-throughput sequencing. Processing in the source paper ran as follows. To quantify the absolute abundance of every unique TCRbeta CDR3 region, sequences were collapsed and filtered. T cell fraction was estimated by normalizing TCRbeta template counts to usable DNA, with usable DNA measured through amplification of reference genes found in all nucleated cells. Repertoire TCRs were annotated as SARS-CoV-2-specific when V gene, CDR3 amino acid sequence and J gene were exactly matched to a known reactive TCR set. The reference SARS-CoV-2 TCR set came from MIRA and was filtered for enrichment in COVID-19-positive ImmuneCODE repertoires, removing public or cross-reactive TCRs. Drawing on the MIRA antigens, annotated TCRs were analysed further at the level of specific ORF or position within ORF. Breadth was defined as the number of annotated unique rearrangements divided by the total number of unique productive rearrangements, and depth was defined as the summed frequency of the annotated unique rearrangements. Group comparisons of TCR breadth used two-sided Wilcoxon rank-sum tests. Entries here come from immuneACCESS through TCRdb and include only in-frame sequences with V and J called. Some clones fail to appear in such tables; in the studies checked, an unresolved V gene covers under half of the shortfall, and the cause of the remainder is unknown. V and J calls and clone size are those listed in that table; D and trimming were worked out from the DNA. The sample table lists about 390,000 clones, 92% of them with a count of one. The ten largest clones add up to approximately 1.7% of the sample.

Remarks on this clone: No antigen is known for it. Per-nucleotide qualities are absent, and no much larger clonotype sits a single base away.

Trimming takes 3 bases from V and 6 bases from J, and the germline ends sit 15 bases apart. The CDR3 measures 14 amino acids from cysteine to phenylalanine. Of all the DNA, just the CDR3 is kept, 42 bases in frame from base 1. In the germline V gene, CDR1 corresponds to SGHTS and CDR2 to YDEGEE. Overall study outcomes, separate from this receptor: According to the authors, total T cell responses may have been underestimated by the TCR breadth and depth analyses. Substantial breadth of spike-specific CD8+ and CD4+ T cell responses was reported after vaccination. Spike-specific TCR breadth was higher in Ad26.COV2.S recipients than in placebo recipients (P = 0.0014). Comparing responses between vaccine doses or regimens was not something the study was powered to do. Vaccine and placebo recipients had similar non-spike TCR breadth, a finding consistent with the vaccine containing only spike.

The receptor was derived from a person between 18 and 59 years old who received the Ad26.COV2.S COVID-19 vaccine or a placebo. This specimen was peripheral blood, taken in a trial of Ad26.COV2.S vaccine versus placebo. The rearranged chain carries TRBV5-8 and TRBJ1-2; TRBD1 is a possible D gene, resting on 6 matching bases. The CDR3 protein sequence reads: CASSSTHPGDGYTF. The DNA is TGTGCCAGCAGCTCCACCCATCCAGGGGATGGCTACACCTTC.